One and the same sample provided the 15 T cell receptor beta chains below, sequenced in a study of T cell repertoires in cytomegalovirus infection. TCRdb used MiXCR to reprocess the reads, holding one entry per CDR3 protein. This table holds 200,000 to 300,000 distinct CDR3 sequences, roughly 13% found once. The sample taken for sequencing was PBMCs. The receptors here all came from a human donor in good health (CMV status not recorded). Some clones in this sample may be carry-over from other donors' samples.

This clonotype was seen only a few times. It is unclear where the CDR3 begins or ends on the DNA, so no DNA is shown, and the CDR3 is as TCRdb lists it. This chain uses TRBV5-1 with TRBJ1-5; whether TRBD1, the table's D call, matches the DNA was not checked. Termini included, the CDR3 measures 15 amino acids. Germline V gives CDR1 SGHRS, CDR2 YFSETQ. The CDR3: CASSFGPGSNQPQHF.

This clonotype was seen a few times. The J gene is TRBJ1-5, the V gene TRBV2; possible D gene TRBD1, 5 bases. V was cut by 4 bases and J by 0 bases, with 7 bases left in between. CDR3 length: 14 amino acids. From germline, CDR1 is SNHLY and CDR2 FYNNEI. The CDR3 loop is CASSGDHSNQPQHF. The CDR3 nucleotides are TGTGCCAGCAGTGGGGACCATAGCAATCAGCCCCAGCATTTT.

This clonotype was seen repeatedly, ten times or more. The rearrangement joins TRBV14 to TRBJ2-7; D call uncertain. Looked up from germline, CDR1 is SGHDN and CDR2 is FVKESK. The V end lost 2 bases, the J end lost 1 base, and 9 bases lay between the germline ends. CDR3 length equals 14 residues. The DNA for the CDR3 is TGTGCCAGCAGCCAACTCAGCGCTTCCTACGAGCAGTACTTC. Protein product: CASSQLSASYEQYF. Drawing the rest from reference TRBV14 and TRBJ2-7, the complete variable domain is EAGVTQFPSHSVIEKGQTVTLRCDPISGHDNLYWYRRVMGKEIKFLLHFVKESKQDESGMPNNRFLAERTGGTYSTLKVQPAELEDSGVYFCASSQLSASYEQYFGPGTRLTVT.

This clonotype was recorded a few times. This chain links TRBV10-3 with TRBJ2-7; D possibly matches TRBD1 or TRBD2 (5 bases each). Looked up from germline, CDR1 is ENHRY and CDR2 is SYGVKD. The CDR3 is 13 amino acids. Trimming took off 8 bases at V and 5 bases at J, with 16 bases between the two ends. CDR3 DNA: TGTGCCATCGAATCCGGGACCCACGACGAGCAGTACTTC. Translation: CAIESGTHDEQYF.

The chain combines TRBV5-1 with TRBJ1-1, with D possibly matching TRBD1 (5 bases). The length of the CDR3 is 16 residues. CDR1 is SGHRS, CDR2 YFSETQ, per germline. V lost 4 bases and J 0 bases, leaving 16 bases between the germline ends. Here the CDR3 reads CASSRWGGQVNTEAFF. The CDR3 DNA reads as TGCGCCAGCAGCCGATGGGGGGGTCAGGTGAACACTGAAGCTTTCTTT. The full variable domain, with the rest looked up from reference TRBV5-1 and TRBJ1-1, is KAGVTQTPRYLIKTRGQQVTLSCSPISGHRSVSWYQQTPGQGLQFLFEYFSETQRNKGNFPGRFSGRQFSNSRSEMNVSTLELGDSALYLCASSRWGGQVNTEAFFGQGTRLTVV.

This clonotype has only a few counts. The chain uses TRBV12-3 or TRBV12-4 and TRBJ1-5; a possible D gene is TRBD1 (6 bases). The CDR3 sequence is 14 residues long. V was clipped by 3 bases and J by 9 bases, with 15 bases between them. The CDR3 protein is CASSFRDTNWPQHF. CDR3 DNA: TGTGCCAGCAGTTTCAGGGACACCAATTGGCCCCAGCATTTT.

This clonotype was detected a few times. The rearrangement joins TRBV5-1 to TRBJ1-1; TRBD1 agrees at 11 bases. The CDR3 sequence is 18 residues long. Trimming removed 3 bases from V and 0 bases from J; junction bases left unmatched: 10. In germline, CDR1 is SGHRS, CDR2 YFSETQ. CDR3 protein: CASSWGTGGSTLNTEAFF. The CDR3 DNA is TGCGCCAGCAGCTGGGGGACAGGGGGTTCTACGTTGAACACTGAAGCTTTCTTT.

The chain uses TRBV15 and TRBJ1-2; 9 nucleotides agree with TRBD1. The germline V gene encodes CDR1 LNHNV and CDR2 YYDKDF (reference sequence). V lost 4 bases, J lost 9 bases, and 9 bases stayed unmatched. The CDR3 extends over 14 amino acids. The CDR3 DNA is TGTGCCACCAGCACCCGCCGGACAGGGGAAAGCTACACCTTC. Translated: CATSTRRTGESYTF.

The sample holds many counts of this clonotype. V and J are TRBV11-2 and TRBJ1-4, with D unclear. The germline V gene encodes CDR1 SGHAT and CDR2 FQNNGV. V shed 5 bases and J shed 1 base, with 11 bases lying between them. The CDR3 is 15 residues long. CDR3 region: CASSQTWGTNEKLFF. The CDR3 DNA reads TGTGCCAGCAGCCAAACTTGGGGAACTAATGAAAAACTGTTTTTT.

Many counts were recorded for this clonotype. CDR3 protein: CASRSGTGYEKLFF. The CDR3 DNA reads as TGTGCCAGCAGGTCCGGGACAGGGTATGAAAAACTGTTTTTT. This rearrangement joins TRBV28 to TRBJ1-4, with 9 bases lining up with TRBD1. From germline, CDR1 is MDHEN and CDR2 SYDVKM. Germline trimming cut 6 bases from V and 6 bases from J; bases unmatched to any gene: 5. The CDR3 has 14 amino acids.

This rearrangement joins TRBV10-2 to TRBJ2-5; weak D call: TRBD2 (7 bases). Germline V lookup: CDR1 WSHSY, CDR2 SAAADI. CDR3 length equals 15 residues. V was cut by 10 bases and J by 0 bases, with 18 bases left in between. This CDR3 reads CATGGGGEYQETQYF. CDR3 DNA: TGCGCCACCGGAGGGGGGGGAGAGTACCAAGAGACCCAGTACTTC.

The chain has TRBV6-1 and TRBJ2-7; D not certain. The V and J ends lost 5 bases and 5 bases respectively, with 13 bases between them. This CDR3 has 13 amino acids. Germline V CDR1 and CDR2: MNHNS, SASEGT. This CDR3 is CASSRHARNEQYF. CDR3 bases: TGTGCCAGCAGTCGTCATGCTAGGAACGAGCAGTACTTC.

The chain combines TRBV4-2 with TRBJ2-2; D is unresolved. V shed 1 base and J shed 8 bases, with 17 bases lying between them. CDR1 and CDR2 from the germline V gene are LGHNA and YNFKEQ. The CDR3 runs to 16 residues. The CDR3 nucleotides read TGTGCCAGCAGCCAAGGTCGACCAGGCAGTCAAGGGGAGCTGTTTTTT. Its translation is CASSQGRPGSQGELFF.

This chain uses TRBV29-1 with TRBJ2-7; 9 bases line up with TRBD1. Germline CDR1 and CDR2: SQVTM and ANQGSEA. The junction had 11 bases not matched to a gene; V was cut back by 6 bases and J by 2 bases. The CDR3 sequence is 15 residues long. As DNA, the CDR3 is TGCAGCGTCCCTAGTCCCGGGACAGGGACCTACGAGCAGTACTTC. This codes for CSVPSPGTGTYEQYF.

This chain uses TRBV7-9 with TRBJ1-2, with D possibly TRBD1 on 5 matching bases. The CDR3 covers 15 residues. Germline assignment: CDR1 SEHNR and CDR2 FQNEAQ (reference sequence). With 5 bases removed from V and 0 bases from J, the gap between germline ends came to 13 bases. For the CDR3, the DNA is TGTGCCAGCAGCCAAGGGACCGCCGCTAACTATGGCTACACCTTC. Residues: CASSQGTAANYGYTF.